This TCR beta chain was recovered during a study of blood T cell repertoires in COVID-19. The table came from immunoSEQ multiplex PCR; TCRdb's copy has only in-frame clones and leaves some out. The repertoire holds some 320,000 clones, with around 85% as singletons. This sequence was found in a woman aged 30 to 39 who had been exposed to COVID-19. Sequenced sample: PBMCs or T cells enriched from blood (not recorded which).

The CDR3 DNA reads as TGTGCCAGCAGTAGGACAGGGCTGGGAACTGAAGCTTTCTTT. It translates to CASSRTGLGTEAFF. The gene calls are TRBV2 and TRBJ1-1, with 8 bases fitting TRBD1. Germline V gives CDR1 SNHLY, CDR2 FYNNEI. V shed 5 bases, J shed 5 bases, and the junction held 7 bases outside the gene matches. The CDR3 spans 14 residues.